The rows below give T cell receptor beta chains drawn from one sample of a study of cytomegalovirus exposure and HLA in healthy donors. TCRdb's table, derived via immunoSEQ multiplex PCR, lists solely in-frame clones and lacks some. The data show approximately 220,000 clones, with over 80% seen just once and 0.71% held by the top ten. The specimen was PBMCs. Receptors were obtained from a boy aged 2 to 10 in good health and CMV-seronegative. The CDR3 runs from the conserved cysteine through the conserved F or W. Each record gives: V gene, D gene, clone size, J gene, CDR3 DNA, CDR3 protein. The D gene is left open where the match is weak. For some rows the clone size is stated as once, few or many, or as a class when expanded; others skip it.

>TRBV29-1|TRBD2|once|TRBJ2-1
TGCAGCGTTGAAGCCGAACTGCGGGAGTATCTTGCTGAGCAGTTCTTC
CSVEAELREYLAEQFF
>TRBV7-7|TRBD2|.|TRBJ2-5
TGTGCTAGCAGCTTAGAGGCTAGCGGTCGGGAGACCCAGTACTTC
CASSLEASGRETQYF
>TRBV11-2|.|.|TRBJ2-6
TGTGCCAGCAGCTCAGGGTTTTCAAAGTCCGGGGCCAACGTCCTGACTTTC
CASSSGFSKSGANVLTF
>TRBV25-1|TRBD1|.|TRBJ2-6
TGTGCCAGCAGTGAGACCCGGGACAGGGAAACTGGGGCCAACGTCCTGACTTTC
CASSETRDRETGANVLTF
>TRBV5-1|TRBD1|.|TRBJ2-2
TGCGCCAGCAGCTTGGAAAGGGGGCAGGTCACCGGGGAGCTGTTTTTT
CASSLERGQVTGELFF
>TRBV15|TRBD2|.|TRBJ2-1
TGTGCCACCAGCCCTCCACTGGGACTAGCGGGGGACAATGAGCAGTTCTTC
CATSPPLGLAGDNEQFF
>TRBV27|.|.|TRBJ1-3
TGTGCCAGCAGTTTAAACAGGCCGACCTCTGGAAACACCATATATTTT
CASSLNRPTSGNTIYF
>TRBV18|TRBD1|.|TRBJ2-7
TGTGCCAGCTCACCACCGAAGGGGGCGGGCTACGAGCAGTACTTC
CASSPPKGAGYEQYF
>TRBV9|.|.|TRBJ1-5
TGTGCCAGCAGCGCTGGGGACTGGCGAAATCAGCCCCAGCATTTT
CASSAGDWRNQPQHF
>TRBV9|TRBD1|.|TRBJ2-4
TGTGCCAGCAGCGCACCCGTAACAGGGGCGGCCAAAAACATTCAGTACTTC
CASSAPVTGAAKNIQYF
>TRBV19|.|.|TRBJ1-4
TGTGCCAGTAGTATAGGTGGCATTTCTGAGGGTAATGAAAAACTGTTTTTT
CASSIGGISEGNEKLFF